The 22 T cell receptor beta chains below come from one sample, sequenced in a study of CD8 T cells in Susac syndrome. With random hexamers, 0.5 to 1 ug RNA was reverse transcribed. Each CDR3 protein gets one entry after TCRdb re-called the immunoSEQ multiplex PCR reads with MiXCR. The sample records tens of thousands of distinct CDR3 sequences, just over 90% being singletons. Sequencing used CD8+ T cells from PBMCs. The receptors were sampled from a human donor with Susac syndrome.

The chain links TRBV10-1 to TRBJ2-1, with D hard to call. CDR3 size: 9 residues. Germline loops: CDR1 WNHNN, CDR2 SYGVQD (reference sequence). V was clipped by 11 bases and J by 5 bases, with 4 bases between them. CDR3 sequence: CARNNEQFF. CDR3 nucleotides: TGCGCCCGGAACAATGAGCAGTTCTTC.

The V and J genes are TRBV28 and TRBJ2-7; 7 bases are shared with TRBD2. Unmatched junction bases numbered 1, after V lost 1 base and J lost 1 base. Per the germline V gene, CDR1 is MDHEN and CDR2 is SYDVKM. The CDR3 is made up of 14 amino acids. The CDR3 nucleotides are TGTGCCAGCAGTTTATCGGGGGGTTCCTACGAGCAGTACTTC. Translation: CASSLSGGSYEQYF.

This clonotype appeared once. The V gene is TRBV7-9, the J gene TRBJ2-3; no firm D call. This CDR3 spans 12 amino acids. The germline V and J ends were trimmed by 3 bases and 6 bases, with 7 bases remaining between them. Germline-derived CDR1 and CDR2 are SEHNR and FQNEAQ (reference sequence). DNA for the CDR3: TGTGCCAGCAGCTTTCCGGGCGATACGCAGTATTTT. It encodes CASSFPGDTQYF. The variable domain in full, completed from reference TRBV7-9 and TRBJ2-3, reads DTGVSQNPRHKITKRGQNVTFRCDPISEHNRLYWYRQTLGQGPEFLTYFQNEAQLEKSRLLSDRFSAERPKGSFSTLEIQRTEQGDSAMYLCASSFPGDTQYFGPGTRLTVL.

V gene TRBV6-5 combines with J gene TRBJ2-5; D may match TRBD1 or TRBD2 (5 bases each). The CDR3 extends over 13 amino acids. The ends were cut back, 6 bases at V and 5 bases at J, with 13 bases in the middle. Germline-derived CDR1 and CDR2 are MNHEY and SVGAGI. In DNA form, the CDR3 reads TGTGCCAGCAGCCGAGGGGTGTGGGAGACCCAGTACTTC. Encoded protein: CASSRGVWETQYF.

The sample holds a few counts of this clonotype. The V and J genes are TRBV29-1 and TRBJ1-1, with a possible D match to TRBD1 (5 bases). The germline V and J ends were trimmed by 5 bases and 3 bases, with 10 bases remaining between them. This CDR3 has 12 amino acids. Germline loops: CDR1 SQVTM, CDR2 ANQGSEA. Here the CDR3 DNA reads TGCAGCGTTTGGGGAGGGGACACTGAAGCTTTCTTT. Its protein product is CSVWGGDTEAFF.

The chain carries TRBV30 and TRBJ1-1; 8 bases align to TRBD1. Germline CDR1 is GTSNPN and CDR2 is SVGIG (reference sequence). The V segment lost 2 bases and the J segment 1 base; nucleotides outside the gene matches: 3. The CDR3 is made up of 14 amino acids. The CDR3 bases are TGTGCCTGGAGTTATGGGACAGGGAACACTGAAGCTTTCTTT. This encodes CAWSYGTGNTEAFF. Looking up the rest from reference TRBV30 and TRBJ1-1 gives the full variable domain: SQTIHQWPATLVQPVGSPLSLECTVEGTSNPNLYWYRQAAGRGLQLLFYSVGIGQISSEVPQNLSASRPQDRQFILSSKKLLLSDSGFYLCAWSYGTGNTEAFFGQGTRLTVV.

V is TRBV5-6 and J is TRBJ1-3; D is unresolved. This CDR3 is built from 16 residues. Germline V gives CDR1 SGHDT, CDR2 YYEEEE. Trimming cost V 4 bases and J 2 bases, with 16 bases left between them. The CDR3 region is CASSLDPVRPGNTIYF. Written as DNA, the CDR3 is TGTGCCAGCAGCCTTGACCCCGTACGCCCTGGAAACACCATATATTTT.

The chain couples TRBV12-3 or TRBV12-4 to TRBJ1-1; 7 bases map to TRBD1. J gave up 1 base and V 6 bases, and 11 bases lay outside the gene matches. The CDR3 runs 16 residues. CDR3 residues: CASSLPPGGGNTEAFF. The CDR3 nucleotides are TGTGCCAGCAGCTTGCCCCCAGGGGGGGGGAACACTGAAGCTTTCTTT.

This clonotype appeared once. The chain combines TRBV28 with TRBJ1-2; D is uncertain. V lost 5 bases and J lost 7, with 17 bases in between. The CDR3 loop spans 14 amino acids. The germline V gene has CDR1 MDHEN and CDR2 SYDVKM. CDR3 loop: CASSPPSGFPGYTF. The CDR3 coding sequence is TGTGCCAGCAGTCCGCCATCGGGATTCCCTGGCTACACCTTC.

This rearrangement joins TRBV28 to TRBJ2-7; 9 bases map to TRBD1. Germline trimming cut 4 bases from V and 2 bases from J; bases unmatched to any gene: 6. Germline values: CDR1 MDHEN, CDR2 SYDVKM. There are 15 residues in the CDR3. The CDR3 coding sequence is TGTGCCAGCAGTTCCCGACAGGGGGGCACCTACGAGCAGTACTTC. Translated: CASSSRQGGTYEQYF.

The J gene is TRBJ2-5, the V gene TRBV24-1; 9 positions agree with TRBD1. In germline, CDR1 is KGHDR, CDR2 SFDVKD. This CDR3 is 17 amino acids long. The V and J ends lost 4 bases and 5 bases, in that order; junction bases with no gene match: 13. The DNA of the CDR3 is TGTGCCACCAGTGAGCTGACCCCCGGGACAGGGCAGGAGACCCAGTACTTC. It is translated as CATSELTPGTGQETQYF.

This sequence joins TRBV19 and TRBJ1-5; unclear D gene. This CDR3 is built from 13 residues. V lost 11 bases and J lost 4, with 15 bases in between. Germline V gene lookup returns CDR1 LNHDA and CDR2 SQIVND (reference sequence). Here the CDR3 DNA reads TGTGCCGGTACGCGGCAGTTGAATCAGCCCCAGCATTTT. Its protein is CAGTRQLNQPQHF.

The V and J genes are TRBV9 and TRBJ2-5, with TRBD1 as a possible D gene (5 bases). The CDR3 is 14 residues long. The V and J ends lost 1 base and 2 bases respectively, with 9 bases between them. CDR1 is SGDLS and CDR2 is YYNGEE in the germline V gene. The DNA for the CDR3 is TGTGCCAGCAGCGTACTGACAGAGCAAGAGACCCAGTACTTC. Amino acids: CASSVLTEQETQYF.

CDR3 nucleotides: TGCAGCGTTGAGGGTATACAAGAGACCCAGTACTTC. It encodes CSVEGIQETQYF. The chain links TRBV29-1 to TRBJ2-5; D remains ambiguous. There are 12 residues in the CDR3. Germline V gives CDR1 SQVTM, CDR2 ANQGSEA. V was trimmed by 3 bases and J by 2 bases, leaving 7 bases between them.

The chain is built from TRBV5-1 and TRBJ2-7; D is possibly TRBD1 (6 bases). This CDR3 comprises 14 residues. Germline V gives CDR1 SGHRS, CDR2 YFSETQ. The V gene lost 1 base and the J gene lost 5 bases, with 13 bases spanning the gap. CDR3: CASSLISGVHEQYF. The CDR3 DNA reads TGCGCCAGCAGCTTGATCTCAGGGGTCCACGAGCAGTACTTC.

The V gene is TRBV7-9, the J gene TRBJ2-7; D is unresolved. Trimming cost V 0 bases and J 6 bases, with 9 bases left between them. The CDR3 totals 13 residues. Germline loops: CDR1 SEHNR, CDR2 FQNEAQ (reference sequence). The CDR3 here is CASSLAMQPEQYF. The CDR3 region has the DNA TGTGCCAGCAGCTTAGCGATGCAGCCCGAGCAGTACTTC.

The V call is TRBV27, the J call TRBJ2-2; no definite D call. The ends were cut back, 1 base at V and 3 bases at J, with 12 bases in the middle. The CDR3 has 16 residues. Germline V gene lookup returns CDR1 MNHEY and CDR2 SMNVEV (reference sequence). The CDR3 spells CASSLLAEYYTGELFF. The CDR3 nucleotides read TGTGCCAGCAGTTTATTGGCGGAATACTACACCGGGGAGCTGTTTTTT.

The CDR3, as DNA: TGTGCCAGCAGCCAAAGGGGTAATGAGCAGTTCTTC. This gives the protein CASSQRGNEQFF. The rearrangement uses TRBV21-1 and TRBJ2-1. TRBV21-1 is deemed a pseudogene. There are 12 residues in the CDR3.

The genes are TRBV6-1 and TRBJ1-4; 8 bases line up with TRBD1. V shed 6 bases, J shed 3 bases, and the junction held 9 bases outside the gene matches. The CDR3 is 16 amino acids. The germline V gene has CDR1 MNHNS and CDR2 SASEGT. The CDR3 DNA reads TGTGCCAGCAGCCGCAGGGGGCGCAGAGCTAATGAAAAACTGTTTTTT. It yields the protein CASSRRGRRANEKLFF.

Written as DNA, the CDR3 is TGTGCCAGCAGCGCTAGTAGGACTAGCGGGGGGGCCTTCGAGCAGTTCTTC. It specifies CASSASRTSGGAFEQFF. The chain uses TRBV9 and TRBJ2-1, with 15 bases aligning to TRBD2. CDR3 length: 17 amino acids. V shed 3 bases, J shed 10 bases, and the junction held 11 bases outside the gene matches. CDR1 and CDR2 (germline): SGDLS, YYNGEE.

CDR3 DNA: TGTGCCAGCAGCGACGGAGCGGGGGCGCAAGAGACCCAGTACTTC. This translates into CASSDGAGAQETQYF. V and J are TRBV9 and TRBJ2-5, with TRBD2 matching 8 bases. The germline gives CDR1 SGDLS, CDR2 YYNGEE. After removal of 3 bases from V and 2 bases from J, the junction contained 6 bases not matched to a gene. The CDR3 loop spans 15 amino acids.

The V gene is TRBV28, the J gene TRBJ1-4, with TRBD1 as a possible D gene (6 bases). The CDR3 consists of 16 residues. Trimming removed 7 bases from V and 8 bases from J, with 23 bases in between. Germline V gene data show CDR1 as MDHEN and CDR2 as SYDVKM. Here the CDR3 reads CASTPVTGTLEEKLFF. The CDR3 nucleotides read TGTGCCAGCACCCCAGTTACCGGGACACTAGAGGAAAAACTGTTTTTT.